Each of the 5 T cell receptor beta chains below was sequenced from the same sample in a study of OX40 agonist ivuxolimab in advanced cancers. TCRdb's copy holds only in-frame clones and misses some; the assay was immunoSEQ multiplex PCR. Found here are tens of thousands of clones, approximately 86% of them singletons; the top ten hold around 2.9%. Sample: CD4+ or CD8+ T cells sorted from blood, taken in a trial of the OX40 agonist ivuxolimab. These receptor sequences come from an adult with an advanced solid tumor such as melanoma, head and neck, liver or kidney cancer.

This rearrangement joins TRBV6-5 to TRBJ1-3; D uncertain. Germline CDR1 is MNHEY and CDR2 is SVGAGI. Trimming removed 4 bases at V and 0 bases at J, with 10 bases between. The CDR3 totals 15 residues. CDR3 residues: CASSSSRSSGNTIYF. CDR3 nucleotide sequence: TGTGCCAGCAGTTCTTCCCGGAGCTCTGGAAACACCATATATTTT.

The chain couples TRBV29-1 to TRBJ2-7, with 9 bases matching TRBD2. The CDR3 runs to 13 residues. Per the germline V gene, CDR1 is SQVTM and CDR2 is ANQGSEA. V trimming: 4 bases; J trimming: 2 bases; junction bases outside the gene matches: 3. This CDR3 reads CSVVSGSTYEQYF. CDR3 DNA: TGCAGCGTTGTTAGCGGGAGTACCTACGAGCAGTACTTC.

The V gene is TRBV13, the J gene TRBJ2-3, with D tentatively TRBD1 (5 bases). The V gene's germline CDR1 is PRHDT and CDR2 FYEKMQ (reference sequence). The CDR3 loop spans 11 amino acids. V shed 1 base and J shed 11 bases, with 7 bases lying between them. The CDR3 bases are TGTGCCAGCAGCTTAGCCCAGGGGCAGTATTTT. Residues: CASSLAQGQYF.

The chain combines TRBV30 with TRBJ1-4; 7 bases match TRBD1. The CDR3 is 15 residues long. CDR1 and CDR2 from the germline V gene are GTSNPN and SVGIG (reference sequence). The V segment lost 0 bases and the J segment 2 bases; nucleotides outside the gene matches: 3. The CDR3: CAWSVTGFTNEKLFF. Here the CDR3 DNA reads TGTGCCTGGAGTGTGACAGGGTTTACTAATGAAAAACTGTTTTTT.

The rearrangement joins TRBV2 to TRBJ2-3, with TRBD2 matching over 8 bases. The CDR3 totals 16 residues. Germline CDR1 SNHLY, CDR2 FYNNEI. V shed 2 bases and J 2 bases; nucleotides not matched to a gene: 6. CDR3 DNA: TGTGCCAGCAGTGAACTACTAGCGGCGATCACAGATACGCAGTATTTT. Translated: CASSELLAAITDTQYF.